The sequence of this T cell receptor (beta chain) was determined in a study of neurological immune-mediated disorders. This CDR3 is built from 14 residues. Trimming removed 6 bases from V and 0 bases from J; junction bases left unmatched: 8. In germline, CDR1 is DFQATT, CDR2 SNEGSKA (reference sequence). This clonotype was counted at least ten times. One entry per CDR3 protein results from TCRdb running MiXCR on the 5' RACE reads. The data contain 65,000 to 70,000 distinct CDR3 sequences, around 4% of them singletons. The J gene is TRBJ2-7, the V gene TRBV20-1, with 7 positions matching TRBD2. The sequenced material came from PBMCs. The receptor comes from a man over 45 with multiple sclerosis. CDR3 loop: CSATSGESSYEQYV. CDR3 nucleotide sequence: TGCAGTGCGACGAGCGGGGAGAGCTCCTACGAGCAGTACGTC.